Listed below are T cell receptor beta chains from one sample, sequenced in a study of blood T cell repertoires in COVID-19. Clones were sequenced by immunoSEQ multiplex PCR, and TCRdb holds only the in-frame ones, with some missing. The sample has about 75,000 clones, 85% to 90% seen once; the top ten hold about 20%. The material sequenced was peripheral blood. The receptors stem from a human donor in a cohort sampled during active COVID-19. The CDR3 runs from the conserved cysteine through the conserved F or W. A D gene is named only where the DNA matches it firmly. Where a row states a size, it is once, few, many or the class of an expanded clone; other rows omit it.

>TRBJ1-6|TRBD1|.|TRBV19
CASSMIGSPRRGRNSPLHF
TGTGCCAGTAGTATGATCGGGAGCCCTCGCAGGGGGCGTAATTCACCCCTCCACTTT
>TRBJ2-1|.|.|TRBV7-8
CASSPGLGGYNEQFF
TGTGCCAGCAGCCCCGGACTAGGGGGCTACAATGAGCAGTTCTTC
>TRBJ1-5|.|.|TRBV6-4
CASRMREDQPQHF
TGTGCCAGCCGCATGAGGGAGGATCAGCCCCAGCATTTT
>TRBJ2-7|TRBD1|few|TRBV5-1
CASSLAGTGGMYEQYF
TGCGCCAGCAGCTTGGCCGGGACAGGGGGAATGTACGAGCAGTACTTC
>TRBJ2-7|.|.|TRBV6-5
CASSQPSGTRYEQYF
TGTGCCAGCAGCCAGCCCTCCGGGACTCGCTACGAGCAGTACTTC
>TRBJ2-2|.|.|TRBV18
CASSPQTGDGELFF
TGTGCCAGCTCACCACAAACGGGAGACGGGGAGCTGTTTTTT
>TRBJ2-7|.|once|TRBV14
CASSQVAGSSYEQYF
TGTGCCAGCAGCCAGGTGGCGGGGAGCTCCTACGAGCAGTACTTC
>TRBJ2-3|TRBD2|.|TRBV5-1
CASSLRLAGGTDTQYF
TGCGCCAGCAGCTTACGGCTAGCGGGGGGCACAGATACGCAGTATTTT
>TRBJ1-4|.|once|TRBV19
CASSGGLSTNEKLFF
TGTGCCAGTAGTGGGGGACTGTCAACTAATGAAAAACTGTTTTTT
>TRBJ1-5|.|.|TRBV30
CAWSEQEGQPQHF
TGTGCCTGGAGTGAACAGGAAGGACAGCCCCAGCATTTT
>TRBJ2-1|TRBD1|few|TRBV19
CASSTPGTGVNEQFF
TGTGCCAGTAGTACCCCCGGGACAGGGGTGAATGAGCAGTTCTTC
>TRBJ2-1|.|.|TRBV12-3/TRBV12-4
CASNLFPDEQFF
TGTGCCAGCAATCTATTTCCCGATGAGCAGTTCTTC
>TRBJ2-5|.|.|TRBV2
CASSEGGYHFQETQYF
TGTGCCAGCAGTGAAGGGGGCTACCATTTCCAAGAGACCCAGTACTTC
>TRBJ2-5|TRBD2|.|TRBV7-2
CASSLGPSGGADQETQYF
TGTGCCAGCAGCTTAGGTCCTAGCGGGGGGGCCGATCAAGAGACCCAGTACTTC
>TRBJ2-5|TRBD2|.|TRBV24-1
CATSDPEGVAGPAGTQYF
TGTGCCACCAGTGATCCCGAAGGGGTAGCGGGGCCCGCGGGGACCCAGTACTTC
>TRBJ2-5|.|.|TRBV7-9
CASSLSTLYQETQYF
TGTGCCAGCAGCTTATCGACTTTGTACCAAGAGACCCAGTACTTC